What follows is one T cell receptor beta chain and its context. The sample is drawn from a study of shared clonotypes between healthy human individuals. Assay: immunoSEQ multiplex PCR; the TCRdb copy retains only in-frame clones and omits some. The table records a few million clones, 90% to 96% of them present only once. V was shortened by 4 bases and J by 4 bases, with 11 bases between the two germline ends. This CDR3 has 14 amino acids. The germline gives CDR1 SGHRS, CDR2 YFSETQ. Material for sequencing was naive CD4+ T cells sorted from blood. The sample's subset: CD45RA+ positively selected. The clonotype originates from a man aged 18 to 35 in good health. The chain carries TRBV5-1 and TRBJ2-2; D is uncertain. The CDR3 protein is CASSELPGTGELFF. CDR3 nucleotide sequence: TGCGCCAGCAGCGAGCTCCCGGGCACCGGGGAGCTGTTTTTT.